In this sample, the clone carrying this T cell receptor beta chain turned up once. Its matching antigen is unknown. Germline trimming cut 8 bases from V and 0 bases from J; bases unmatched to any gene: 10. Germline assignment: CDR1 MDHEN and CDR2 SYDVKM. This CDR3 spans 16 amino acids. The data originate from a study of cytomegalovirus exposure and HLA in healthy donors. Study conclusions and caveats: The classifier was said to identify cytomegalovirus status with high specificity and sensitivity. The authors enumerated over 150 TCR beta chains as linked to cytomegalovirus. According to a later analysis, TCR clusters from the first cohort tended to co-occur in the 120 or so validation repertoires.

TCRdb keeps only in-frame clones here, not all; method: immunoSEQ multiplex PCR. The sample lists about 71,000 clones, less than 95% occurring once. The clonotype originates from a woman aged 18-29 years in good health and CMV-seronegative. The sequenced sample consisted of PBMCs. This sequence joins TRBV28 and TRBJ1-5, with 7 positions matching TRBD1. DNA for the CDR3: TGTGCCAGCGGATTTCCTGGGACAGATAGCAATCAGCCCCAGCATTTT. Protein sequence: CASGFPGTDSNQPQHF.